This T cell receptor (beta chain) came from a study of cytomegalovirus exposure and HLA in healthy donors. Study-level points and caveats: Evidence from a later analysis indicated that most CMV-associated TCR beta chains looked HLA-restricted. Among TCR beta chains, those listed as cytomegalovirus-associated numbered over 150. Most of the TCR beta V segments (in an earlier analysis) were productive either about 87% or about 30% of the time.

This CDR3 comprises 15 residues. V lost 3 bases, J lost 10 bases, and 9 bases stayed unmatched. Germline V gene sequence: CDR1 MNHNS, CDR2 SASEGT. Worth noting for this clone: The antigen is undetermined.

13 Jbeta primers and 60 Vbeta primers were used for the PCR. The protocol was immunoSEQ multiplex PCR, while the TCRdb copy is restricted to in-frame clones and leaves out a portion. The table lists around 150,000 clones, less than 85% of them singletons, with 4.3% in the top ten. This rearrangement joins TRBV6-1 to TRBJ2-1; 10 bases align to TRBD1. Sequencing was performed on PBMCs. This TCR came from a man aged 35 to 55 in good health and CMV-seronegative. The CDR3 sequence: CASSDTGTGEEEQFF. CDR3 DNA sequence: TGTGCCAGCAGTGACACCGGGACAGGGGAAGAGGAGCAGTTCTTC.